This TCR beta chain was found in a study of blood T cell repertoires in COVID-19. Study-wide background: Sites in the United States, Italy and Spain provided acute and convalescent COVID-19 samples. Sources were T cells, B-cell-depleted T cells, or PBMCs; the material itself was cDNA or gDNA.

Germline V CDR1 and CDR2: KGHSH, LQKENI. V lost 3 bases, J lost 6 bases, and 4 bases stayed unmatched. The CDR3 is 14 amino acids. Original processing methods: Researchers report that nucleated cell counts were estimated from reference gene primer amplification. Sequencing used immunoSEQ multiplex PCR; TCRdb keeps in-frame clones, though not all of them. For V, J and clone size, that table is used; D and trimming come from the DNA. This sample yields roughly 300,000 clones, of which approximately 88% are seen a single time; under 6.5% belongs to the top ten. The chain has TRBV18 and TRBJ2-4, with TRBD1 matching over 8 bases. The clonotype comes from a man aged 18 to 35 who had recovered from COVID-19. Sequencing used peripheral blood. CDR3 residues: CASSPSQGGNIQYF. DNA for the CDR3: TGTGCCAGCTCACCGTCACAGGGGGGAAACATTCAGTACTTC.